Presented here are 29 T cell receptor beta chains from one specimen sequenced in a study of T cells in Graves' hyperthyroidism and ophthalmopathy. Researchers amplified the TCR beta CDR3 regions from RNA transcripts. Carried out on the TCR CDR3, a first-round RT-PCR used the HTBI primer set. TCRdb used MiXCR to reprocess the multiplex PCR reads, holding one entry per CDR3 protein. The table shows a few hundred thousand distinct CDR3 sequences, with less than 20% occurring only once. Material: blood. These TCRs come from a woman in her 30s with Graves' hyperthyroidism.

This clonotype was observed a handful of times. The chain joins TRBV27 to TRBJ2-4; D perhaps matches TRBD1 (6 bases). Germline CDR1 MNHEY, CDR2 SMNVEV (reference sequence). This CDR3 region has 13 residues. Trimming removed 2 bases from V and 6 bases from J, with 8 bases in between. CDR3 coding DNA: TGTGCCAGCAGTTTAGACAGGCGAAACATTCAGTACTTC. Residues: CASSLDRRNIQYF.

The rearrangement uses TRBV11-2 and TRBJ1-2; 8 bases line up with TRBD1. Per germline, CDR1 SGHAT and CDR2 FQNNGV. This CDR3 spans 17 amino acids. V was clipped by 5 bases and J by 1 base; unmatched bases: 12. The CDR3 nucleotides read TGTGCCAGCAGCGGCCGGACAGGGCTCAATTTTAACTATGGCTACACCTTC. Translated, it gives CASSGRTGLNFNYGYTF.

The chain couples TRBV11-2 to TRBJ1-4; 8 positions agree with TRBD1. Trimming cost V 5 bases and J 7 bases; bases outside gene matches: 6. This CDR3 is 14 amino acids long. In germline, CDR1 is SGHAT, CDR2 FQNNGV. In DNA form, the CDR3 reads TGTGCCAGCAGCGTAGGACAGGGCGGTGAAAAACTGTTTTTT. Translated, it gives CASSVGQGGEKLFF.

This clonotype was seen only a few times. The chain joins TRBV12-3 or TRBV12-4 to TRBJ1-4; D is unresolved. This CDR3 is 13 amino acids long. V was cut by 6 bases and J by 8 bases, with 13 bases left in between. The CDR3 bases are TGTGCCAGCAGAGATGGAAGTGGGGAAAAACTGTTTTTT. Protein sequence: CASRDGSGEKLFF.

There are many counts of this clonotype. This chain uses TRBV7-2 with TRBJ2-7; 8 bases are shared with TRBD2. Per the germline V gene, CDR1 is SGHTA and CDR2 is FQGNSA. This CDR3 contains 15 residues. Trimming at V came to 4 bases and at J to 0 bases, leaving 5 bases not matched to a gene. CDR3 amino acids: CASSYQRGSSYEQYF. For the CDR3, the DNA is TGTGCCAGCAGCTACCAGCGGGGGAGCTCCTACGAGCAGTACTTC.

This chain links TRBV18 with TRBJ1-6; D perhaps matches TRBD1 (5 bases). The ends were cut back, 3 bases at V and 14 bases at J, with 20 bases in the middle. The CDR3 is 15 residues long. Germline CDR1 reads KGHSH; CDR2 reads LQKENI. CDR3: CASSPRDGSRKTLHF. The CDR3 nucleotides are TGTGCCAGCTCACCCAGGGACGGCTCGAGGAAGACCCTCCACTTT.

This clonotype occurred a few times. The CDR3 sequence: CASSYSGGSGYEQYF. CDR3 coding DNA: TGTGCCAGCAGTTATTCCGGCGGGAGTGGATACGAGCAGTACTTC. The chain recombines TRBV6-1 with TRBJ2-7; 7 bases agree with TRBD2. The germline V gene encodes CDR1 MNHNS and CDR2 SASEGT. CDR3 length equals 15 residues. J gave up 4 bases and V 5 bases, and 11 bases lay outside the gene matches.

At least ten counts were recorded for this clonotype. V gene TRBV27 combines with J gene TRBJ2-3, with TRBD2 matching over 11 bases. CDR1 MNHEY and CDR2 SMNVEV come from the germline V gene (reference sequence). This CDR3 region has 17 residues. V lost 5 bases to trimming and J lost 2 bases; unmatched junction nucleotides: 9. The CDR3 DNA follows: TGTGCCAGCAGTGCAGGACTAGCGGGTATGATCACAGATACGCAGTATTTT. This codes for CASSAGLAGMITDTQYF.

This rearrangement joins TRBV20-1 to TRBJ2-7; no clear D gene. V was cut by 0 bases and J by 7 bases, with 7 bases left in between. The CDR3 length is 11 residues. Germline CDR1 and CDR2: DFQATT and SNEGSKA (reference sequence). The CDR3 loop is CSARDPAEQYF. CDR3 coding DNA: TGCAGTGCTAGAGACCCAGCAGAGCAGTACTTC.

This clonotype was detected many times. V gene TRBV20-1 combines with J gene TRBJ2-7; 8 nucleotides line up with TRBD2. The CDR3 has 13 residues. Germline-derived CDR1 and CDR2 are DFQATT and SNEGSKA (reference sequence). After removal of 7 bases from V and 2 bases from J, the junction contained 7 bases not matched to a gene. In DNA, the CDR3 is TGCAGTGGCGGAGCGGGAGAGACCTACGAGCAGTACTTC. It translates to CSGGAGETYEQYF.

This clonotype has just a few counts. This chain joins TRBV2 and TRBJ2-7; D perhaps matches TRBD2 (7 bases). The germline V gene encodes CDR1 SNHLY and CDR2 FYNNEI. This CDR3 has 16 residues. V shed 6 bases and J shed 3 bases, with 21 bases lying between them. In nucleotides, the CDR3 is TGTGCCAGCAGAAGATTCCCGACGGGGGGCCTCTACGAGCAGTACTTC. It specifies CASRRFPTGGLYEQYF.

This chain links TRBV7-6 with TRBJ2-7, with D uncertain. Trimming cost V 6 bases and J 7 bases, with 16 bases left between them. CDR1 SGHVS and CDR2 FNYEAQ come from the germline V gene. The CDR3 spans 13 residues. Here the CDR3 DNA reads TGTGCCAGCAGTAGAAGGGTTTCTCAGGAGCAGTACTTC. It translates to CASSRRVSQEQYF.

This clonotype was observed at least ten times. V is TRBV20-1 and J is TRBJ2-3; the D gene is possibly TRBD2 (5 bases). The CDR3 loop spans 13 amino acids. Germline CDR1 reads DFQATT; CDR2 reads SNEGSKA (reference sequence). V lost 6 bases to trimming and J lost 3 bases, with 13 bases between them. CDR3 sequence (DNA): TGCAGTGCCACCCCGGGGTCTACAGATACGCAGTATTTT. Encoded protein: CSATPGSTDTQYF.

This clonotype has a count of ten or more. V usage is TRBV18 and J usage is TRBJ2-7; D is possibly TRBD2 (5 bases). V was pared by 0 bases and J by 7 bases, with 13 bases between. CDR1 and CDR2 (germline): KGHSH, LQKENI. CDR3 length: 14 amino acids. The CDR3 protein is CASSPPGSSGEQYF. In nucleotides, the CDR3 is TGTGCCAGCTCACCACCGGGGAGTTCGGGGGAGCAGTACTTC.

In its sample, this clonotype was seen many times. The rearrangement links TRBV20-1 to TRBJ2-1; perhaps TRBD2 as D (7 bases). Germline values: CDR1 DFQATT, CDR2 SNEGSKA (reference sequence). The CDR3 is 17 amino acids. Trimming took 0 bases from V and 2 from J, leaving 17 bases between them. The CDR3 is CSARDSRGGGTYNEQFF. CDR3 nucleotide sequence: TGCAGTGCTAGAGATTCGAGGGGGGGTGGTACCTACAATGAGCAGTTCTTC.

The chain combines TRBV5-6 with TRBJ2-1; TRBD2 matches at 10 bases. Losses at the gene ends were 7 bases for V and 8 bases for J; bases not matched to a gene: 9. The CDR3 runs 14 residues. The germline V gene has CDR1 SGHDT and CDR2 YYEEEE. CDR3 DNA sequence: TGTGCCAGCCAAAAACTAGCGGGAATTGATGAGCAGTTCTTC. Residues: CASQKLAGIDEQFF.

This clonotype was counted only a few times. This may stem from a read error, because a much larger clone lies one nucleotide away. The CDR3 protein is CASSQANEQYF. DNA for the CDR3: TGTGCCAGCAGCCAAGCAAACGAGCAGTACTTC. J is TRBJ2-7 and V is TRBV14; D is ambiguous. The V end was cut by 1 base, the J end by 5 bases, with 3 bases between. This CDR3 has 11 amino acids. Germline assignment: CDR1 SGHDN and CDR2 FVKESK.

This clonotype has ten or more counts. The chain is built from TRBV20-1 and TRBJ2-7; weak D call: TRBD1 (5 bases). The V and J ends lost 1 base and 4 bases respectively, with 11 bases between them. In germline, CDR1 is DFQATT, CDR2 SNEGSKA (reference sequence). The CDR3 is made up of 13 amino acids. The CDR3 region has the DNA TGCAGTGCTAGAGCTTCGGACACATACGAGCAGTACTTC. As protein: CSARASDTYEQYF.

With regard to this clonotype: A read error may be the cause here, since a much bigger clone is one base away. The chain has TRBV12-3 or TRBV12-4 and TRBJ2-4; D is undetermined. The CDR3 is 15 amino acids. V lost 3 bases and J 9 bases, leaving 18 bases between the germline ends. The CDR3 loop is CASSFLGLGESIQYF. The CDR3, as DNA: TGTGCCAGCAGTTTCCTTGGGTTGGGTGAAAGCATTCAGTACTTC.

This clonotype was seen a few times. The chain uses TRBV18 and TRBJ1-1; D perhaps matches TRBD1 (6 bases). CDR1 is KGHSH and CDR2 is LQKENI in the germline V gene. The CDR3 is 16 residues long. The V and J ends lost 6 bases and 1 base respectively, with 18 bases between them. The CDR3 DNA reads as TGTGCCAGCTCGCAGAACCGGGACACCTCGAACACTGAAGCTTTCTTT. Encoded protein: CASSQNRDTSNTEAFF.

This clonotype was counted at least ten times. CDR3 in amino acids: CASSLSRQSQETQYF. The DNA for the CDR3 is TGTGCCAGCAGCCTTAGTCGACAGAGCCAAGAGACCCAGTACTTC. J is TRBJ2-5 and V is TRBV27; a weak D match, TRBD1 (5 bases). The CDR3 spans 15 residues. The V gene lost 6 bases and the J gene lost 1 base, with 15 bases spanning the gap. Looked up from germline, CDR1 is MNHEY and CDR2 is SMNVEV (reference sequence).

This clonotype was observed at least ten times. The CDR3 loop reads CASSPSRELTERNPYEQYF. CDR3 bases: TGCGCCAGCAGCCCTTCCCGAGAACTGACAGAGAGAAACCCCTACGAGCAGTACTTC. The chain is built from TRBV5-1 and TRBJ2-7, with TRBD1 as a possible D gene (5 bases). V was shortened by 4 bases and J by 2 bases, with 28 bases between the two germline ends. In germline, CDR1 is SGHRS, CDR2 YFSETQ. The CDR3 covers 19 residues.

This clonotype was seen at least ten times. The V call is TRBV30, the J call TRBJ1-1, with D tentatively TRBD1 (6 bases). The CDR3 sequence is 13 residues long. Germline loops: CDR1 GTSNPN, CDR2 SVGIG (reference sequence). The CDR3 reads CSATGGWGTEAFF. CDR3 nucleotides: TGTTCCGCGACCGGGGGCTGGGGAACTGAAGCTTTCTTT.

This clonotype occurred many times. J is TRBJ2-4 and V is TRBV12-3 or TRBV12-4; D unclear. Trimming took 3 bases from V and 9 from J, leaving 15 bases between them. The CDR3 runs 14 residues. CDR3 residues: CASSFQGSQSIQYF. The CDR3 nucleotides are TGTGCCAGCAGTTTTCAAGGGTCTCAGAGCATTCAGTACTTC.

This clonotype occurred many times. The gene calls are TRBV15 and TRBJ2-1; maybe TRBD2 (6 bases). The CDR3 sequence is 16 residues long. From germline, CDR1 is LNHNV and CDR2 YYDKDF (reference sequence). The ends were cut back, 4 bases at V and 1 base at J, with 14 bases in the middle. The CDR3 loop reads CATSNEVAASYNEQFF. For the CDR3, the DNA is TGTGCCACCAGCAACGAAGTAGCGGCTTCCTACAATGAGCAGTTCTTC. Filled out from reference TRBV15 and TRBJ2-1, the complete variable domain reads DAMVIQNPRYQVTQFGKPVTLSCSQTLNHNVMYWYQQKSSQAPKLLFHYYDKDFNNEADTPDNFQSRRPNTSFCFLDIRSPGLGDTAMYLCATSNEVAASYNEQFFGPGTRLTVL.

This sequence joins TRBV7-8 and TRBJ1-1; tentative D call: TRBD1 (5 bases). Germline V CDR1 and CDR2: SGHVS, FQNEAQ. V was trimmed by 5 bases and J by 1 base, leaving 11 bases between them. This CDR3 is 14 amino acids long. The CDR3 coding sequence is TGTGCCAGCAGCCCCCACAGGCAGAACACTGAAGCTTTCTTT. It specifies CASSPHRQNTEAFF.

The sample holds many counts of this clonotype. This chain joins TRBV20-1 and TRBJ2-5; 7 bases are shared with TRBD2. J gave up 4 bases and V 2 bases, and 4 bases lay outside the gene matches. CDR3 size: 13 residues. CDR1 and CDR2 (germline): DFQATT, SNEGSKA (reference sequence). Written as DNA, the CDR3 is TGCAGTGCTAGAAGGGGCGGGGGAGAGACCCAGTACTTC. As protein: CSARRGGGETQYF.

The table lists this clonotype with a few counts. The junction departs from germline at one end; a sequencing error may be responsible. This chain links TRBV11-1 with TRBJ2-7; D is uncertain. CDR3 length: 12 residues. Germline V gene sequence: CDR1 SGHAT, CDR2 FQDESV (reference sequence). CDR3 protein: CASSLEPGEQHF. CDR3 in DNA: TGTGCCAGCAGCTTGGAACCCGGCGAGCAGCACTTC.

A few counts support this clonotype. V and J are TRBV6-1 and TRBJ2-1, with TRBD2 identical over 7 bases. Per germline, CDR1 MNHNS and CDR2 SASEGT. CDR3 length equals 15 residues. V gave up 6 bases and J gave up 0 bases; unmatched junction bases: 5. CDR3 sequence reads: CASRPGLFSYNEQFF. The DNA for the CDR3 is TGTGCCAGCAGGCCGGGACTATTCTCCTACAATGAGCAGTTCTTC.